This note documents a single T cell receptor (beta chain) sequence. The table came from immunoSEQ multiplex PCR; TCRdb's copy has only in-frame clones and leaves some out. This repertoire shows tens of thousands of clones, about four fifths found once; its top ten account for 0.65% to 0.9%. This sample is part of a study of radiotherapy plus CTLA-4 blockade in lung cancer. The study treated chemo-refractory metastatic non-small-cell lung cancer patients with focal radiation plus ipilimumab CTLA-4 blockade. The CDR3 sequence is 14 residues long. Losses at the gene ends were 5 bases for V and 2 bases for J; bases not matched to a gene: 3. Germline V CDR1 and CDR2: SGHRS, YFSETQ.

This chain links TRBV5-1 with TRBJ2-7, with 11 bases that match TRBD2. The sequencing here drew on peripheral blood, taken from a patient treated with radiotherapy plus ipilimumab. The TCR sequence derives from a human donor with non-small cell lung cancer who had stable disease on radiotherapy plus ipilimumab. As DNA, the CDR3 is TGCGCCAGCAGGTTGACTAGCGGGGCCTACGAGCAGTACTTC. This codes for CASRLTSGAYEQYF.